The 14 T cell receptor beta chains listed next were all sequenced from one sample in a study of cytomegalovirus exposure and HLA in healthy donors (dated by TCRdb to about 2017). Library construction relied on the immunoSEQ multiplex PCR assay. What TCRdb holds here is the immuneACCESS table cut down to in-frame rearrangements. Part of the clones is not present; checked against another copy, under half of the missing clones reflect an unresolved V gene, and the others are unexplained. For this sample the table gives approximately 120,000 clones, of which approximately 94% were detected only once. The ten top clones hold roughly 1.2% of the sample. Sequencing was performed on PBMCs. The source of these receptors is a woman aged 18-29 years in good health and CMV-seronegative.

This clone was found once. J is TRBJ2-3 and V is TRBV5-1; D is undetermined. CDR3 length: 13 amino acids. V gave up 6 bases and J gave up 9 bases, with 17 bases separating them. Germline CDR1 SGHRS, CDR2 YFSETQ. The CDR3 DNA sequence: TGCGCCAGCACCCGATTAGGCGGAGAGACGCAGTATTTT. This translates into CASTRLGGETQYF.

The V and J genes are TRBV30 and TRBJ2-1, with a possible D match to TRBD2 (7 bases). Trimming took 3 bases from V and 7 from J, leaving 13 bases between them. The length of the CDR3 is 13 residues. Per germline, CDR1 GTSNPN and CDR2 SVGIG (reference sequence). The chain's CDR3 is CAWRGGPGNEQFF. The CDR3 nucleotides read TGTGCCTGGAGGGGGGGGCCCGGGAATGAGCAGTTCTTC.

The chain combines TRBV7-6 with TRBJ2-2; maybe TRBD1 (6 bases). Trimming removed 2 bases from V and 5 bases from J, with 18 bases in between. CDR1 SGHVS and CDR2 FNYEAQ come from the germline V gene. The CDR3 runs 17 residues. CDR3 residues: CASSLLGTSQGTGELFF. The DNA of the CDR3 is TGTGCCAGCAGCTTATTGGGGACCTCCCAGGGGACCGGGGAGCTGTTTTTT.

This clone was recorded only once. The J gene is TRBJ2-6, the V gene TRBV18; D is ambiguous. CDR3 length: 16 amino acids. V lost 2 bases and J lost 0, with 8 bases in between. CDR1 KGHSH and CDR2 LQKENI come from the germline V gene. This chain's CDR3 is CASSPSLSSGANVLTF. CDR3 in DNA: TGTGCCAGCTCACCATCCCTGTCCTCTGGGGCCAACGTCCTGACTTTC.

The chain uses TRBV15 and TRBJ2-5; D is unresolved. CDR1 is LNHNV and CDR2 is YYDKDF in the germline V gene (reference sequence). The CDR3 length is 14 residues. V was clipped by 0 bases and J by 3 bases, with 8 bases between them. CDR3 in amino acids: CATSRDRTEETQYF. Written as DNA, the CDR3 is TGTGCCACCAGCAGAGATCGAACGGAAGAGACCCAGTACTTC.

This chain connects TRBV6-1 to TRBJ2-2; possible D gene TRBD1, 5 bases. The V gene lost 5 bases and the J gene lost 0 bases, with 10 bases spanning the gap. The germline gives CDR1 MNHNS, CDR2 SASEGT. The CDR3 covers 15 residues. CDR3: CASSRQRSNTGELFF. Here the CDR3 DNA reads TGTGCCAGCAGTCGACAGAGATCGAACACCGGGGAGCTGTTTTTT.

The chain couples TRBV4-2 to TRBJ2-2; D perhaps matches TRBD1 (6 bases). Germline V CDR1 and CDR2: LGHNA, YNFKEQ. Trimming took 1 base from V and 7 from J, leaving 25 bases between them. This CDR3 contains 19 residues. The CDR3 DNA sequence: TGTGCCAGCAGCCAAGGAACAGGGTACGGTTCTGTGAAGAACGGGGAGCTGTTTTTT. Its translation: CASSQGTGYGSVKNGELFF.

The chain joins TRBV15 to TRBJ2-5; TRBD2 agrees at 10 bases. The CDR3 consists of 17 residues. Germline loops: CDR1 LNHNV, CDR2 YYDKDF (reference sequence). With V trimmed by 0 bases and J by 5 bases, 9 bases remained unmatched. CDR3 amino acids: CATSRDGGGTSEETQYF. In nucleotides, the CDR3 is TGTGCCACCAGCAGAGACGGGGGGGGGACTAGCGAGGAGACCCAGTACTTC.

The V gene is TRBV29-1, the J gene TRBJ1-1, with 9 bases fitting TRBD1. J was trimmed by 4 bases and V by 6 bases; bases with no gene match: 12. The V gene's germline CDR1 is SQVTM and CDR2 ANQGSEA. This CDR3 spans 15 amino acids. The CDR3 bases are TGCAGCGTGGGACAGGGAGAAGAGGGGGCCACTGAAGCTTTCTTT. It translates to CSVGQGEEGATEAFF.

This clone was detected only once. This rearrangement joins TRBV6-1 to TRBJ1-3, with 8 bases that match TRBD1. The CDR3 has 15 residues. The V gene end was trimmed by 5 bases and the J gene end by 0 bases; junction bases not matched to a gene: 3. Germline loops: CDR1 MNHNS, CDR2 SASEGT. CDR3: CASSRDRSSGNTIYF. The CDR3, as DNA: TGTGCCAGCAGTCGGGACAGGAGCTCTGGAAACACCATATATTTT.

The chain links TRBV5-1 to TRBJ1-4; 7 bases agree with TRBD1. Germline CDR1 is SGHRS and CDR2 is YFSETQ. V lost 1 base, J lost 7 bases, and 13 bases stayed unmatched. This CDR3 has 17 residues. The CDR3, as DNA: TGCGCCAGCAGCTTGAGAGGGGCCAACAGGGGAACTGAAAAACTGTTTTTT. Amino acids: CASSLRGANRGTEKLFF.

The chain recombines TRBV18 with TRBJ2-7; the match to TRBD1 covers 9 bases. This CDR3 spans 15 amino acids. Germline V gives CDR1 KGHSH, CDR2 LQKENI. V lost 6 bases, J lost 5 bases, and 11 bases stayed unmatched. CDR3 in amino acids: CASSQVIGQGHEQYF. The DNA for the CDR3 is TGTGCCAGCTCCCAAGTAATTGGACAGGGGCACGAGCAGTACTTC.

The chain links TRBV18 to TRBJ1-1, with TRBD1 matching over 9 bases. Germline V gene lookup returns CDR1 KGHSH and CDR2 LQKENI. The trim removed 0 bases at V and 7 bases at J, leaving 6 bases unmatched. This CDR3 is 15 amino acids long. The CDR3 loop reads CASSPPNRGQNEAFF. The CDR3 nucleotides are TGTGCCAGCTCACCACCGAACAGGGGGCAGAATGAAGCTTTCTTT.

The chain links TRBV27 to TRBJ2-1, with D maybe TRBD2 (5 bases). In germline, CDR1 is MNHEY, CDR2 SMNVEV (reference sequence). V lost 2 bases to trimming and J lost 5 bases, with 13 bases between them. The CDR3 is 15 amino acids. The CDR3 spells CASSLAGLSNNEQFF. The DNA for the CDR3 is TGTGCCAGCAGTTTAGCGGGCTTGAGCAACAATGAGCAGTTCTTC.